These 21 T cell receptor beta chains were sequenced from one sample in a study of blood T cell repertoires in COVID-19. TCRdb's table, derived via immunoSEQ multiplex PCR, lists solely in-frame clones and lacks some. The data contain some 100,000 clones, roughly nine tenths of them singletons. The sequenced sample was peripheral blood. The receptors here all came from a man in his fifties or sixties with acute or convalescent COVID-19.

The sample holds one count of this clone. V gene TRBV2 combines with J gene TRBJ1-4, with D hard to call. CDR3 size: 14 residues. The germline V gene has CDR1 SNHLY and CDR2 FYNNEI. Trimming pared 4 bases from V and 7 bases from J, leaving 13 bases between. Here the CDR3 reads CASSGRRVGEKLFF. CDR3 in DNA: TGTGCCAGCAGTGGTCGGAGGGTCGGTGAAAAACTGTTTTTT.

This chain connects TRBV3-1 (or the pseudogene TRBV3-2) to TRBJ1-2; 7 bases match TRBD1. The junction had 5 bases not matched to a gene; V was cut back by 1 base and J by 6 bases. CDR3 length equals 14 residues. Per germline, CDR1 LGHDT and CDR2 YNNKEL (reference sequence). The CDR3 coding sequence is TGTGCCAGCAGCCAAGGGGTCAGGGGGAATGGCTACACCTTC. Translation gives CASSQGVRGNGYTF.

The chain has TRBV5-1 and TRBJ2-3; D is uncertain. Germline V gene lookup returns CDR1 SGHRS and CDR2 YFSETQ. The CDR3 runs to 17 residues. The V gene lost 0 bases and the J gene lost 2 bases, with 16 bases spanning the gap. In nucleotides, the CDR3 is TGCGCCAGCAGCTTGGGTCTCTTCACCATACTCACAGATACGCAGTATTTT. It yields the protein CASSLGLFTILTDTQYF.

The V and J genes are TRBV5-5 and TRBJ1-5; D is unresolved. The V and J ends lost 1 base and 6 bases respectively, with 8 bases between them. This CDR3 has 13 residues. CDR1 and CDR2 (germline): SGHKS, YYEKEE (reference sequence). CDR3 bases: TGTGCCAGCAGCTTGCTTTTCAGTCAGCCCCAGCATTTT. It is translated as CASSLLFSQPQHF.

J is TRBJ2-2 and V is TRBV19, with D possibly being TRBD1 (5 bases). The ends were cut back, 5 bases at V and 4 bases at J, with 14 bases in the middle. Germline V gene lookup returns CDR1 LNHDA and CDR2 SQIVND (reference sequence). The length of the CDR3 is 15 residues. The CDR3 DNA reads as TGTGCCAGTAGTTTCCCGCAGGGTAGCACCGGGGAGCTGTTTTTT. Amino acids: CASSFPQGSTGELFF.

This chain links TRBV5-1 with TRBJ2-7; TRBD2 agrees at 9 bases. Germline CDR1 reads SGHRS; CDR2 reads YFSETQ. The V gene end was trimmed by 0 bases and the J gene end by 2 bases; junction bases not matched to a gene: 3. The CDR3 runs to 15 residues. This CDR3 is CASSLDSGGTYEQYF. DNA of the CDR3: TGCGCCAGCAGCTTGGACAGCGGGGGGACCTACGAGCAGTACTTC.

The chain combines TRBV11-2 with TRBJ1-4, with no clear D. V was trimmed by 3 bases and J by 3 bases, leaving 5 bases between them. Germline CDR1 reads SGHAT; CDR2 reads FQNNGV. This CDR3 has 13 residues. The CDR3 DNA reads TGTGCCAGCAGCTTTGGAGCTAATGAAAAACTGTTTTTT. Translation: CASSFGANEKLFF.

This rearrangement joins TRBV28 to TRBJ1-3; 9 bases line up with TRBD1. CDR1 MDHEN and CDR2 SYDVKM come from the germline V gene. The CDR3 has 15 residues. J gave up 4 bases and V 8 bases, and 9 bases lay outside the gene matches. The CDR3 loop reads CASYRGQTRGNTIYF. Written as DNA, the CDR3 is TGTGCCAGCTACAGGGGGCAAACGCGGGGAAACACCATATATTTT.

This rearrangement joins TRBV27 to TRBJ2-7; D might be TRBD1 (5 bases). This CDR3 region has 13 residues. Trimming removed 3 bases at V and 2 bases at J, with 8 bases between. The germline CDR1 and CDR2 sequences are MNHEY and SMNVEV (reference sequence). Written as DNA, the CDR3 is TGTGCCAGCAGTTTCAGGGATCCCTACGAGCAGTACTTC. Translating gives CASSFRDPYEQYF.

This sequence joins TRBV4-2 and TRBJ1-2; 10 nucleotides align to TRBD1. V was clipped by 2 bases and J by 6 bases; unmatched bases: 18. CDR1 LGHNA and CDR2 YNFKEQ come from the germline V gene. This CDR3 has 19 residues. CDR3 nucleotides: TGTGCCAGCAGCCAAAGAGGAGGGATTGGACAGGGGGGACTTCATGGCTACACCTTC. This encodes CASSQRGGIGQGGLHGYTF.

The chain recombines TRBV6-5 with TRBJ1-5; a possible D gene is TRBD1 (5 bases). Trimming took 6 bases from V and 2 from J, leaving 14 bases between them. The germline V gene encodes CDR1 MNHEY and CDR2 SVGAGI. The CDR3 extends over 15 amino acids. CDR3 nucleotide sequence: TGTGCCAGCAGCCCGACAGTTGGAGGCAATCAGCCCCAGCATTTT. Amino acid sequence: CASSPTVGGNQPQHF.

In DNA form, the CDR3 reads TGTGCCAGTAGTTTAGGACAGGGGGGTTTGGGTGAGGAGCTGTTTTTT. This codes for CASSLGQGGLGEELFF. The chain uses TRBV19 and TRBJ2-2, with 10 bases lining up with TRBD1. CDR1 LNHDA and CDR2 SQIVND come from the germline V gene (reference sequence). V shed 5 bases and J 10 bases; nucleotides not matched to a gene: 13. The CDR3 has 16 amino acids.

The CDR3 DNA sequence: TGTGCCAGTAACAGGGATGGCTACACCTTC. Translated, it gives CASNRDGYTF. The rearrangement links TRBV6-5 to TRBJ1-2, with D possibly matching TRBD1 (6 bases). The V gene lost 9 bases and the J gene lost 6 bases, with 8 bases spanning the gap. Germline V gives CDR1 MNHEY, CDR2 SVGAGI. The CDR3 length is 10 residues.

V usage is TRBV5-1 and J usage is TRBJ1-1, with a weak D call TRBD1 (5 bases). With 0 bases removed from V and 4 bases from J, the gap between germline ends came to 10 bases. Germline CDR1 and CDR2: SGHRS and YFSETQ. There are 14 residues in the CDR3. The DNA of the CDR3 is TGCGCCAGCAGCTTGGGACAGAGTATCACTGAAGCTTTCTTT. The encoded protein is CASSLGQSITEAFF.

CDR3: CASSLGDGGGVPDEQYF. CDR3 nucleotide sequence: TGCGCCAGCAGCTTGGGGGATGGGGGAGGGGTGCCGGACGAGCAGTACTTC. J is TRBJ2-7 and V is TRBV5-1; 7 nucleotides line up with TRBD2. The germline V gene has CDR1 SGHRS and CDR2 YFSETQ. This CDR3 comprises 17 residues. V lost 0 bases and J lost 5; bases outside the gene matches: 14.

This clone was observed a handful of times. The chain recombines TRBV19 with TRBJ2-1; the D is unclear. The germline V gene has CDR1 LNHDA and CDR2 SQIVND (reference sequence). With 3 bases removed from V and 7 bases from J, the gap between germline ends came to 7 bases. The CDR3 runs 12 residues. The DNA of the CDR3 is TGTGCCAGTAGTATCGGTGTTAATGAGCAGTTCTTC. Translation gives CASSIGVNEQFF.

The V call is TRBV29-1, the J call TRBJ1-5; 7 nucleotides agree with TRBD1. With V trimmed by 4 bases and J by 6 bases, 3 bases remained unmatched. Germline V gene lookup returns CDR1 SQVTM and CDR2 ANQGSEA. CDR3 length equals 12 residues. This chain's CDR3 is CSVGGGGQPQHF. As DNA, the CDR3 is TGCAGCGTTGGAGGGGGCGGTCAGCCCCAGCATTTT.

The table lists this clone with a count of one. This chain uses TRBV5-6 with TRBJ2-7; no reliable D call. Trimming left V 1 base short and J 8 bases short, with 16 bases between. The CDR3 extends over 14 amino acids. CDR1 and CDR2 (germline): SGHDT, YYEEEE. The CDR3 nucleotides read TGTGCCAGCAGCTTGAAAGAAGACTCCCCAAAGCAGTACTTC. Protein sequence: CASSLKEDSPKQYF.

CDR3 bases: TGTGCCAGCAGTGACGGCGTAGGGAGTTATGGCTACACCTTC. It specifies CASSDGVGSYGYTF. V is TRBV6-4 and J is TRBJ1-2; D is undetermined. The CDR3 extends over 14 amino acids. V was trimmed by 2 bases and J by 5 bases, leaving 12 bases between them. Germline CDR1 reads MRHNA; CDR2 reads SNTAGT.

This clone was detected only a few times. The V gene is TRBV2, the J gene TRBJ2-7; the D gene is possibly TRBD2 (6 bases). The V gene's germline CDR1 is SNHLY and CDR2 FYNNEI. There are 12 residues in the CDR3. V lost 7 bases to trimming and J lost 5 bases, with 12 bases between them. CDR3 amino acids: CASTGEVNEQYF. The DNA for the CDR3 is TGTGCCAGCACGGGGGAAGTGAACGAGCAGTACTTC.

The genes are TRBV11-2 and TRBJ1-4, with 7 bases matching TRBD1. The J segment lost 3 bases and the V segment lost 0 bases, leaving 4 bases of the junction unmatched. Germline V gene data show CDR1 as SGHAT and CDR2 as FQNNGV. The CDR3 totals 16 residues. The CDR3 region is CASSLDPRGANEKLFF. CDR3 nucleotide sequence: TGTGCCAGCAGCTTAGATCCCAGGGGGGCTAATGAAAAACTGTTTTTT.